The T cell receptor (beta chain) described here comes from a study of shared clonotypes between healthy human individuals. Study results and caveats: Across several donors, naive CD4 shared around 5%, naive CD8 over 3%, memory CD4 roughly 2.1%, memory CD8 0.4% to 0.5%. Clonotypes shared by all four sorted-subset donors had higher generation probabilities than non-shared clonotypes. The authors sampled blood alone, and tissue repertoires likely differ.

Measured with immunoSEQ multiplex PCR; TCRdb has only the in-frame clones, and not every one. There are approximately 340,000 clones in the sample; 74% occur only once, and 10% lies in the top ten. Comment on this clone: Its antigen is not identified.

V was clipped by 6 bases and J by 10 bases; unmatched bases: 6. This CDR3 has 12 amino acids. Germline lookup yields CDR1 SEHNR and CDR2 FQNEAQ (reference sequence). V gene TRBV7-9 combines with J gene TRBJ2-1; 7 bases map to TRBD2. The sample comprised memory CD4+ T cells sorted from blood. Subset given: CD45RA-negative fraction. This TCR was sampled from a man aged 25-45 years in good health. The CDR3 protein is CASSTRGDEQFF. CDR3 bases: TGTGCCAGCAGTACCCGGGGGGACGAGCAGTTCTTC.